The 25 T cell receptor beta chains reported below all come from one sample, sequenced in a study of identical twins (dated by TCRdb to the mid-2010s). Libraries were prepared through 5' RACE. TCRdb lists the instrument as Illumina HiSeq 2000. TCRdb handled the public reads itself, with Q25 trimming in fastp and clone calling in MiXCR, and kept productive beta chains. Records with the same CDR3 protein are collapsed into one entry carrying the most frequent genes and DNA. The sample table lists roughly 280,000 distinct CDR3 sequences, roughly 10% of them with a count of one. Jointly, the top ten make up approximately 6.5% of the sample. This sample was shared with a second study, whose subject was yellow fever vaccine responses in identical twins.

Sequencing was carried out using CD8+ T cells sorted from blood. These receptors all stem from a woman aged 18-29 years in good health.

The CDR3 protein is CASGTLDRGWPYEQYF. DNA of the CDR3: TGTGCTAGTGGTACCCTAGACAGGGGTTGGCCCTACGAGCAGTACTTC. This rearrangement joins TRBV12-5 to TRBJ2-7; TRBD1 matches 8 bases. This CDR3 is built from 16 residues. Germline V gives CDR1 LGHNT, CDR2 FRNRAP. V was pared by 5 bases and J by 2 bases, with 11 bases of the junction left unmatched.

The table lists this clonotype with a few counts. The V gene is TRBV24-1, the J gene TRBJ2-1; possible D gene TRBD2, 6 bases. V dropped 3 bases and J dropped 8 bases, with 7 bases sitting between them. Germline V lookup: CDR1 KGHDR, CDR2 SFDVKD. This CDR3 has 12 residues. The CDR3 protein is CATSDPSDEQFF. The CDR3 DNA reads TGTGCCACCAGTGATCCTAGCGATGAGCAGTTCTTC.

This clonotype has just a few counts. The chain combines TRBV10-1 with TRBJ2-7, with a possible D match to TRBD2 (6 bases). The length of the CDR3 is 18 residues. Germline CDR1 is WNHNN and CDR2 is SYGVQD (reference sequence). V lost 6 bases and J lost 2, with 26 bases in between. The CDR3 region has the DNA TGCGCCAGCAGCAGCTCCGTAAGCGAGGAGGGCCTACCCTACGAGCAGTACTTC. This codes for CASSSSVSEEGLPYEQYF.

This clonotype has more than one count but fewer than ten. The chain carries TRBV7-3 and TRBJ1-3, with D uncertain. There are 14 residues in the CDR3. CDR1 is SGHTA, CDR2 FQGTGA, per germline. V was clipped by 1 base and J by 4 bases, with 8 bases between them. CDR3 in DNA: TGTGCCAGCAGCTTAAGTGGGTCCGGAAACACCATATATTTT. Protein product: CASSLSGSGNTIYF. The entire variable domain, with the rest obtained from reference TRBV7-3 and TRBJ1-3, is as follows: GAGVSQTPSNKVTEKGKYVELRCDPISGHTALYWYRQSLGQGPEFLIYFQGTGAADDSGLPNDRFFAVRPEGSVSTLKIQRTERGDSAVYLCASSLSGSGNTIYFGEGSWLTVV.

This clonotype has at least ten counts. The CDR3 DNA is TGTGCCAGCAGTTCTTTCTTGGTGGGAGGAGACAAAAACATTCAGTACTTC. It specifies CASSSFLVGGDKNIQYF. V and J are TRBV12-3 or TRBV12-4 and TRBJ2-4; a possible D gene is TRBD2 (6 bases). Between the trimmed V and J ends, which lost 4 bases and 3 bases, there was a span of 19 bases. The CDR3 has 17 residues.

This clonotype came up many times. This chain links TRBV15 with TRBJ2-3; no definite D call. The CDR3 is 17 amino acids. With 0 bases removed from V and 0 bases from J, the gap between germline ends came to 13 bases. Germline V gene lookup returns CDR1 LNHNV and CDR2 YYDKDF (reference sequence). CDR3 sequence reads: CATSRDPMSTSTDTQYF. CDR3 bases: TGTGCCACCAGCAGAGATCCGATGAGTACTAGCACAGATACGCAGTATTTT. The whole variable domain, filled in from reference TRBV15 and TRBJ2-3, reads DAMVIQNPRYQVTQFGKPVTLSCSQTLNHNVMYWYQQKSSQAPKLLFHYYDKDFNNEADTPDNFQSRRPNTSFCFLDIRSPGLGDTAMYLCATSRDPMSTSTDTQYFGPGTRLTVL.

This chain links TRBV3-1 with TRBJ2-5, with 7 bases that match TRBD2. With 4 bases clipped from V and 3 bases from J, the junction kept 5 bases outside the gene matches. Germline V gene data show CDR1 as LGHDT and CDR2 as YNNKEL (reference sequence). This CDR3 has 14 amino acids. CDR3 residues: CASSPSGVKETQYF. CDR3 coding DNA: TGTGCCAGCAGCCCCAGCGGGGTTAAAGAGACCCAGTACTTC.

In its sample, this clonotype was seen many times. The gene calls are TRBV13 and TRBJ2-7; 15 bases fit TRBD2. Unmatched junction bases numbered 3, after V lost 5 bases and J lost 4 bases. CDR1 PRHDT and CDR2 FYEKMQ come from the germline V gene (reference sequence). This CDR3 has 15 residues. For the CDR3, the DNA is TGTGCCAGCAGCCCCGGGACTAGCGGGGGGTACGAGCAGTACTTC. Amino acids: CASSPGTSGGYEQYF.

The rearrangement uses TRBV5-1 and TRBJ2-7, with D perhaps TRBD1 (5 bases). The CDR3 length is 14 residues. Per the germline V gene, CDR1 is SGHRS and CDR2 is YFSETQ. V was cut by 1 base and J by 5 bases, with 13 bases left in between. CDR3 protein: CASSLWQGRDEQYF. The DNA for the CDR3 is TGCGCCAGCAGCTTGTGGCAGGGAAGGGACGAGCAGTACTTC.

At least ten counts were recorded for this clonotype. The chain combines TRBV20-1 with TRBJ2-3; 12 positions match TRBD2. The CDR3 covers 16 residues. Per germline, CDR1 DFQATT and CDR2 SNEGSKA (reference sequence). The trim removed 4 bases at V and 4 bases at J, leaving 9 bases unmatched. Written as DNA, the CDR3 is TGCAGTGCTACGACTAGCGGGAGACTTCTGGCAGATACGCAGTATTTT. Translated: CSATTSGRLLADTQYF.

This rearrangement joins TRBV5-6 to TRBJ2-7; D call uncertain. Germline V gene sequence: CDR1 SGHDT, CDR2 YYEEEE. The CDR3 consists of 15 residues. V gave up 4 bases and J gave up 2 bases, with 16 bases separating them. CDR3 region: CASSRSWILPYEQYF. The DNA of the CDR3 is TGTGCCAGCAGCCGATCCTGGATTCTACCCTACGAGCAGTACTTC.

This clonotype has a handful of counts. This chain joins TRBV11-2 and TRBJ2-4; 8 nucleotides line up with TRBD1. CDR3 length: 15 amino acids. Germline V lookup: CDR1 SGHAT, CDR2 FQNNGV. J lost 5 bases, V lost 7 bases, and 10 bases had no gene match. The CDR3 spells CASTKDRGYQNIQYF. CDR3 coding DNA: TGTGCCAGCACCAAAGACAGGGGCTACCAAAACATTCAGTACTTC.

This clonotype was seen ten or more times. The V gene is TRBV6-2 or TRBV6-3, the J gene TRBJ1-5; 8 nucleotides agree with TRBD1. CDR3 length equals 13 residues. From germline, CDR1 is MNHEY and CDR2 SVGEGT. V lost 5 bases to trimming and J lost 7 bases; unmatched junction nucleotides: 4. CDR3 residues: CASSLQGGQPQHF. CDR3 nucleotide sequence: TGTGCCAGCAGTCTACAGGGGGGACAGCCCCAGCATTTT.

This clonotype was detected ten times or more. The CDR3 protein is CASSDIRRASYEQYF. The CDR3 coding sequence is TGTGCCAGCAGCGACATACGTAGAGCCTCCTACGAGCAGTACTTC. This chain uses TRBV27 with TRBJ2-7; D unresolved. In germline, CDR1 is MNHEY, CDR2 SMNVEV (reference sequence). The length of the CDR3 is 15 residues. V was trimmed by 6 bases and J by 0 bases, leaving 15 bases between them.

This clonotype was detected a few times. The chain couples TRBV20-1 to TRBJ2-4, with D perhaps TRBD1 (5 bases). Germline-derived CDR1 and CDR2 are DFQATT and SNEGSKA (reference sequence). There are 13 residues in the CDR3. Trimming left V 0 bases short and J 6 bases short, with 9 bases between. DNA for the CDR3: TGCAGTGCTAGAGAGGGGCAGGGAAACATTCAGTACTTC. It specifies CSAREGQGNIQYF.

The chain combines TRBV5-7 with TRBJ2-6; D gene uncertain. TRBV5-7 is identified as an open reading frame with a role that is uncertain. CDR3 length equals 17 residues. V was shortened by 3 bases and J by 2 bases, with 15 bases between the two germline ends. The CDR3 here is CASSYRVINTGANVLTF. The CDR3 nucleotides read TGTGCCAGCAGCTACCGGGTCATCAACACTGGGGCCAACGTCCTGACTTTC.

This clonotype was counted a few times. The CDR3 is CATSRWDRQETQYF. CDR3 coding DNA: TGTGCCACCAGCAGATGGGACAGACAAGAGACCCAGTACTTC. The chain joins TRBV15 to TRBJ2-5, with 7 bases fitting TRBD1. The CDR3 runs to 14 residues. Germline CDR1 is LNHNV and CDR2 is YYDKDF (reference sequence). Germline trimming cut 2 bases from V and 2 bases from J; bases unmatched to any gene: 2.

In this sample, this clonotype turned up a few times. Germline and junction disagree at one end, which may indicate a read error. The chain has TRBV9 and TRBJ2-7, with 10 nucleotides matching TRBD2. This CDR3 region has 15 residues. Germline CDR1 is SGDLS and CDR2 is YYNGEE. CDR3 region: CASSVAGGPLGEQYF. As DNA, the CDR3 is TGTGCCAGCAGTGTAGCGGGGGGCCCCCTCGGGGAGCAGTACTTC.

Only a few counts were recorded for this clonotype. The chain uses TRBV5-1 and TRBJ2-2; the D call may be TRBD1 or TRBD2 (5 bases each). CDR1 SGHRS and CDR2 YFSETQ come from the germline V gene. The CDR3 has 14 residues. The V end lost 0 bases, the J end lost 5 bases, and 8 bases lay between the germline ends. In DNA form, the CDR3 reads TGCGCCAGCAGCTTGGTGTGGGGGACCGGGGAGCTGTTTTTT. The encoded protein is CASSLVWGTGELFF.

The chain has TRBV20-1 and TRBJ2-7, with TRBD2 as a possible D gene (5 bases). Between the trimmed V and J ends, which lost 4 bases and 3 bases, there was a span of 16 bases. This CDR3 has 14 amino acids. Germline V CDR1 and CDR2: DFQATT, SNEGSKA (reference sequence). The CDR3 nucleotides read TGCAGTGCTATGGGCCTAGCTGACTACTACGAGCAGTACTTC. Translation gives CSAMGLADYYEQYF.

This clonotype came up many times. The V and J genes are TRBV4-3 and TRBJ2-5; TRBD2 matches at 10 bases. Germline CDR1 is LGHNA and CDR2 is YSLEER. CDR3 size: 17 residues. Unmatched junction bases numbered 7, after V lost 0 bases and J lost 3 bases. CDR3 nucleotide sequence: TGCGCCAGCAGCCAAGATCGAGCTAGCGGGAGCGAAGAGACCCAGTACTTC. Its translation is CASSQDRASGSEETQYF.

The table lists this clonotype with many counts. This chain links TRBV7-2 with TRBJ2-3; TRBD2 is a possible D gene (6 bases). Per germline, CDR1 SGHTA and CDR2 FQGNSA. The CDR3 has 11 amino acids. Deletions cut 3 bases from V and 12 bases from J, with 10 bases between. CDR3 coding DNA: TGTGCCAGCAGCTTTTCCGGGAGTCAGTATTTT. It yields the protein CASSFSGSQYF.

This clonotype appeared a few times. This sequence joins TRBV6-6 and TRBJ1-4, with 8 bases aligning to TRBD1. The germline V gene encodes CDR1 MNHNY and CDR2 SVGAGI (reference sequence). With 6 bases clipped from V and 6 bases from J, the junction kept 3 bases outside the gene matches. This CDR3 has 13 amino acids. CDR3 protein: CASRPGQDEKLFF. CDR3 nucleotides: TGTGCCAGCAGGCCGGGACAGGATGAAAAACTGTTTTTT.

The V call is TRBV29-1, the J call TRBJ2-7; D may be TRBD2 (5 bases). The CDR3 covers 12 residues. The V gene lost 4 bases and the J gene lost 0 bases, with 7 bases spanning the gap. Germline V gives CDR1 SQVTM, CDR2 ANQGSEA. The CDR3 here is CSVVEDSYEQYF. The CDR3 DNA follows: TGCAGCGTTGTGGAGGACTCCTACGAGCAGTACTTC.

V gene TRBV20-1 combines with J gene TRBJ1-2; 11 nucleotides align to TRBD1. The germline CDR1 and CDR2 sequences are DFQATT and SNEGSKA (reference sequence). V lost 4 bases to trimming and J lost 7 bases; unmatched junction nucleotides: 17. This CDR3 is built from 17 residues. CDR3 residues: CSAKGTGGLYSIGGYTF. The CDR3 bases are TGCAGTGCTAAAGGGACAGGGGGGCTCTACTCCATTGGTGGCTACACCTTC.